Described below is a single TCR beta chain sequence and its context. This sample stems from a study of cytomegalovirus exposure and HLA in healthy donors. These donors, healthy bone marrow donors, were studied. 60 Vbeta and 13 Jbeta primers were used in PCR. Sequencing was performed with immunoSEQ multiplex PCR; in TCRdb, only in-frame clones are kept and a portion is missing. In the table there are about 160,000 clones, 82% of which are singletons. This clonotype was obtained from a girl aged 2 to 10 in good health and CMV-seropositive. The sequenced sample was PBMCs.

CDR3 sequence (DNA): TGTGCCAGCAGCTTAGTAACATGGCCGGGAGCGGGCTACAATGAGCAGTTCTTC. This translates into CASSLVTWPGAGYNEQFF. The chain joins TRBV11-2 to TRBJ2-1; D may be TRBD2 (6 bases). The CDR3 has 18 amino acids. Germline V CDR1 and CDR2: SGHAT, FQNNGV. Trimming removed 1 base from V and 3 bases from J, with 19 bases in between.